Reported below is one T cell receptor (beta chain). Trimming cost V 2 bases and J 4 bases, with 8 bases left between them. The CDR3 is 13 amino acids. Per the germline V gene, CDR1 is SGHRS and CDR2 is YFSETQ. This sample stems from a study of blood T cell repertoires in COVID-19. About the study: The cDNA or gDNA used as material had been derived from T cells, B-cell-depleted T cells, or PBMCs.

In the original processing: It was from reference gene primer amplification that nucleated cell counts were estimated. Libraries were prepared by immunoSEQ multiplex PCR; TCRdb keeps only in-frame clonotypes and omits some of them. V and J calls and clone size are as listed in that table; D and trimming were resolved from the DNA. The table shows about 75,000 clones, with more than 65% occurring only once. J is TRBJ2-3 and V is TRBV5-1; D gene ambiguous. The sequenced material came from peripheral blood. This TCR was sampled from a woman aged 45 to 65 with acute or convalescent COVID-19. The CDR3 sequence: CASSLALPDTQYF. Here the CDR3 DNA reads TGCGCCAGCAGCTTAGCACTCCCAGATACGCAGTATTTT.